Shown below are 27 T cell receptor beta chains from a single sample sequenced in a study of blood T cells in healthy people across ages. The authors ran a second PCR of roughly 6 to 12 cycles using a sample-barcoded 5' primer and a J-beta primer mix. Each CDR3 protein is one row after TCRdb ran MiXCR on the 5' RACE reads. Counted here are about 1.6 million distinct CDR3 sequences, about 32% occurring once; the ten biggest clones make up approximately 10%. The sample consisted of blood. The receptors were sampled from a woman in her 30s in good health.

V and J are TRBV5-5 and TRBJ1-5; D not resolved. CDR1 SGHKS and CDR2 YYEKEE come from the germline V gene (reference sequence). Trimming cost V 3 bases and J 1 base, with 11 bases left between them. This CDR3 has 15 residues. The CDR3 sequence is CASSYVVSSNQPQHF. CDR3 DNA sequence: TGTGCCAGCAGCTACGTCGTGTCGAGCAATCAGCCCCAGCATTTT.

This clonotype was seen a handful of times. The chain carries TRBV21-1 and TRBJ2-7; the D call TRBD2 from the table was never checked on the DNA. TRBV21-1 is shown as a pseudogene. The CDR3 runs to 16 residues. The CDR3 loop is CASSKTSGGSSYEQYF. CDR3 coding DNA: TGTGCCAGCAGCAAGACTAGCGGGGGAAGCTCCTACGAGCAGTACTTC.

This clonotype was seen ten or more times. The V and J genes are TRBV20-1 and TRBJ1-2, with a possible D match to TRBD1 (5 bases). Trimming cost V 6 bases and J 8 bases, with 13 bases left between them. Germline assignment: CDR1 DFQATT and CDR2 SNEGSKA (reference sequence). This CDR3 spans 11 amino acids. CDR3 loop: CSARVGGGYTF. In DNA form, the CDR3 reads TGCAGTGCGCGCGTGGGGGGAGGCTACACCTTC.

The sample holds one count of this clonotype. The rearrangement links TRBV2 to TRBJ2-1, with 8 bases identical to TRBD1. The CDR3 is 15 residues long. Per germline, CDR1 SNHLY and CDR2 FYNNEI. V shed 6 bases and J 6 bases; nucleotides not matched to a gene: 10. For the CDR3, the DNA is TGTGCCAGCAGCGAGGGGCAGGGGGCGTCCAATGAGCAGTTCTTC. Translated: CASSEGQGASNEQFF.

The CDR3 is CAVAGGINYGYTF. As DNA, the CDR3 is TGTGCCGTTGCGGGGGGCATTAACTATGGCTACACCTTC. This chain connects TRBV3-1 to TRBJ1-2, with D possibly TRBD1 on 6 matching bases. From germline, CDR1 is LGHDT and CDR2 YNNKEL (reference sequence). The V and J ends lost 11 bases and 1 base respectively, with 14 bases between them. CDR3 length: 13 residues. The variable domain in full, with the rest retrieved from reference TRBV3-1 and TRBJ1-2, is DTAVSQTPKYLVTQMGNDKSIKCEQNLGHDTMYWYKQDSKKFLKIMFSYNNKELIINETVPNRFSPKSPDKAHLNLHINSLELGDSAVYFCAVAGGINYGYTFGSGTRLTVV.

Note on this clonotype: This CDR3 is missing its conserved last phenylalanine or tryptophan, likely due to a read error. This rearrangement joins TRBV5-6 to TRBJ2-3, with 9 nucleotides matching TRBD2. CDR1 and CDR2 (germline): SGHDT, YYEEEE. The CDR3 sequence is 15 residues long. The V segment lost 5 bases and the J segment 1 base; nucleotides outside the gene matches: 5. The CDR3: CASSLAGDRTDTQYI. CDR3 coding DNA: TGTGCCAGCAGTTTAGCGGGGGATCGCACAGATACGCAGTATATT.

V gene TRBV7-2 combines with J gene TRBJ2-7; D unclear. CDR1 and CDR2 from the germline V gene are SGHTA and FQGNSA. The CDR3 covers 14 residues. Trimming cost V 3 bases and J 7 bases, with 16 bases left between them. CDR3 protein: CASSLSSISNEQYF. The CDR3 bases are TGTGCCAGCAGCTTGTCTAGTATCAGTAATGAGCAGTACTTC. The full variable domain, completed using reference TRBV7-2 and TRBJ2-7, is GAGVSQSPSNKVTEKGKDVELRCDPISGHTALYWYRQSLGQGLEFLIYFQGNSAPDKSGLPSDRFSAERTGGSVSTLTIQRTQQEDSAVYLCASSLSSISNEQYFGPGTRLTVT.

This clonotype was recorded a few times. This sequence joins TRBV2 and TRBJ2-5; unclear D gene. Germline V gene lookup returns CDR1 SNHLY and CDR2 FYNNEI. V was cut by 7 bases and J by 2 bases, with 8 bases left in between. The CDR3 is made up of 12 amino acids. For the CDR3, the DNA is TGTGCCAGCAACGGGTTACAAGAGACCCAGTACTTC. It translates to CASNGLQETQYF.

There are a few counts of this clonotype. The chain couples TRBV18 to TRBJ1-5; no clear D gene. Trimming took off 2 bases at V and 3 bases at J, with 8 bases between the two ends. This CDR3 is built from 14 residues. From germline, CDR1 is KGHSH and CDR2 LQKENI. CDR3 bases: TGTGCCAGCTCACCAGTGGGAATCAATCAGCCCCAGCATTTT. This gives the protein CASSPVGINQPQHF. Supplemented by reference TRBV18 and TRBJ1-5, the full variable domain reads NAGVMQNPRHLVRRRGQEARLRCSPMKGHSHVYWYRQLPEEGLKFMVYLQKENIIDESGMPKERFSAEFPKEGPSILRIQQVVRGDSAAYFCASSPVGINQPQHFGDGTRLSIL.

Notes on this clonotype: A junction end diverges from the germline sequence, so it may reflect a read error. The gene calls are TRBV12-5 and TRBJ2-1, with a tentative D call TRBD2 (5 bases). CDR1 and CDR2 from the germline V gene are LGHNT and FRNRAP. The CDR3 sequence is 15 residues long. CDR3 sequence: CASSLRDPAYNEQFF. In DNA form, the CDR3 reads TGTGCTAGTAGTTTGAGGGATCCGGCCTACAATGAGCAGTTCTTC.

The gene calls are TRBV5-1 and TRBJ2-7; D may be TRBD2 (6 bases). Trimming left V 0 bases short and J 2 bases short, with 15 bases between. Germline assignment: CDR1 SGHRS and CDR2 YFSETQ. The CDR3 is 16 amino acids. The CDR3 reads CASSLGGEVAAYEQYF. For the CDR3, the DNA is TGCGCCAGCAGCTTGGGGGGGGAGGTAGCGGCCTACGAGCAGTACTTC.

This clonotype turned up a few times. CDR3 in amino acids: CASSARTTRYGYTF. Written as DNA, the CDR3 is TGTGCCAGCAGCGCACGGACTACCCGTTATGGCTACACCTTC. The V and J genes are TRBV7-2 and TRBJ1-2; D remains ambiguous. Germline loops: CDR1 SGHTA, CDR2 FQGNSA. The CDR3 runs 14 residues. V was pared by 5 bases and J by 5 bases, with 15 bases between.

This sequence joins TRBV6-1 and TRBJ2-4, with D possibly matching TRBD2 (5 bases). This CDR3 region has 15 residues. CDR1 and CDR2 (germline): MNHNS, SASEGT. Trimming left V 1 base short and J 9 bases short, with 16 bases between. CDR3 in DNA: TGTGCCAGCAGTGAAGACGGAGGTATGGGGATCATTCAGTACTTC. This gives the protein CASSEDGGMGIIQYF.

The sample holds a few counts of this clonotype. CDR3 loop: CASSQGTSTMETQYF. In DNA form, the CDR3 reads TGCGCCAGCAGCCAAGGGACTAGCACAATGGAGACCCAGTACTTC. The V gene is TRBV4-1, the J gene TRBJ2-5; 8 bases line up with TRBD2. The CDR3 has 15 amino acids. Germline V gene sequence: CDR1 MGHRA, CDR2 YSYEKL. Trimming took 1 base from V and 5 from J; bases not matched to a gene: 6.

A note on this clonotype: Since a much larger clone is just one base distant, this may be a read error. This rearrangement joins TRBV28 to TRBJ2-7, with 8 bases matching TRBD1. CDR1 and CDR2 (germline): MDHEN, SYDVKM. This CDR3 is built from 15 residues. CDR3 coding DNA: TGTGCCGGCAGTTCCCCGGGACAGGTCTCCTACGAGCAGTACTTC. Its protein product is CAGSSPGQVSYEQYF.

CDR3: CSAQGRKGLAPFDEQFF. CDR3 sequence (DNA): TGCAGTGCTCAGGGGCGCAAGGGACTAGCCCCTTTTGATGAGCAGTTCTTC. This chain connects TRBV20-1 to TRBJ2-1, with TRBD2 matching 9 bases. There are 17 residues in the CDR3. In germline, CDR1 is DFQATT, CDR2 SNEGSKA (reference sequence). V shed 5 bases, J shed 8 bases, and the junction held 19 bases outside the gene matches.

A note on this clonotype: The junction and the germline gene differ at one end; a read error may be behind it. The chain joins TRBV5-1 to TRBJ2-1; maybe TRBD2 (5 bases). The CDR3 covers 15 residues. The V gene's germline CDR1 is SGHRS and CDR2 YFSETQ. The CDR3 here is CASSSGRGSYNEQCF. CDR3 DNA sequence: TGCGCCAGCAGCTCTGGACGGGGTTCCTACAATGAGCAGTGCTTC.

This chain joins TRBV12-3 or TRBV12-4 and TRBJ1-5; D gene uncertain. This CDR3 is 15 amino acids long. V was clipped by 6 bases and J by 0 bases, with 12 bases between them. The chain's CDR3 is CASREDQYSNQPQHF. The CDR3 DNA reads as TGTGCCAGCAGGGAGGATCAATATAGCAATCAGCCCCAGCATTTT.

The chain is built from TRBV3-1 and TRBJ2-1, with a tentative D call TRBD2 (6 bases). V was pared by 1 base and J by 5 bases, with 12 bases between. This CDR3 has 15 amino acids. The germline V gene encodes CDR1 LGHDT and CDR2 YNNKEL (reference sequence). The DNA for the CDR3 is TGTGCCAGCAGCCAAGGGGGACTTGGGAACAATGAGCAGTTCTTC. It translates to CASSQGGLGNNEQFF.

This clonotype turned up a few times. A much larger clone differs from this one at a single base, so this may be a read error. The chain combines TRBV20-1 with TRBJ2-7, with a weak D call TRBD2 (6 bases). The CDR3 totals 13 residues. Germline V CDR1 and CDR2: DFQATT, SNEGSKA (reference sequence). The V end lost 2 bases, the J end lost 6 bases, and 14 bases lay between the germline ends. CDR3 sequence (DNA): TGCAGTGCTAGAATGGGTCCCGGGGGCGAGCAGTACTTC. It encodes CSARMGPGGEQYF.

Only one count was recorded for this clonotype. The chain links TRBV5-5 to TRBJ2-7; D ambiguous. The DNA end lines up better with TRBJ2-5; the J call may be wrong. This CDR3 is 14 amino acids long. CDR1 SGHKS and CDR2 YYEKEE come from the germline V gene (reference sequence). The CDR3 sequence is CASSLSATGETQYF. The CDR3 DNA reads TGTGCCAGCAGCTTGAGTGCAACCGGAGAGACCCAGTACTTC.

This rearrangement joins TRBV15 to TRBJ2-5, with D possibly TRBD2 on 6 matching bases. V dropped 0 bases and J dropped 4 bases, with 15 bases sitting between them. The CDR3 runs to 16 residues. Germline CDR1 LNHNV, CDR2 YYDKDF (reference sequence). CDR3 sequence reads: CATSRDGAGYVETQYF. CDR3 bases: TGTGCCACCAGCAGAGATGGGGCGGGGTACGTAGAGACCCAGTACTTC.

This clonotype was detected a few times. CDR3 coding DNA: TGCGCCAGCAGCCTGGGACCATGGACCTACCCCGAGCAGTACTTC. Its translation is CASSLGPWTYPEQYF. The chain uses TRBV5-1 and TRBJ2-7; D possibly matches TRBD1 or TRBD2 (5 bases each). Germline V lookup: CDR1 SGHRS, CDR2 YFSETQ. CDR3 length equals 15 residues. The V end was cut by 4 bases, the J end by 6 bases, with 20 bases between.

Worth noting for this clonotype: A much larger clone differs from this one at a single base, so this may be a read error. The chain is built from TRBV29-1 and TRBJ1-2, with 8 bases lining up with TRBD1. The CDR3 consists of 13 residues. CDR1 and CDR2 (germline): SQVTM, ANQGSEA. V lost 4 bases and J lost 3; bases outside the gene matches: 4. CDR3 in DNA: TGCAGCGTTGTACCACAGGGGGACTATGGCTACACCTTC. As protein: CSVVPQGDYGYTF.

The chain has TRBV9 and TRBJ2-3, with 12 bases that match TRBD1. The CDR3 consists of 16 residues. V trimming: 0 bases; J trimming: 4 bases; junction bases outside the gene matches: 3. The germline gives CDR1 SGDLS, CDR2 YYNGEE. CDR3 DNA: TGTGCCAGCAGCGTAGTGGGACAGGGGGCATCAGATACGCAGTATTTT. Translating it yields CASSVVGQGASDTQYF.

V and J are TRBV3-1 and TRBJ1-2; 8 positions agree with TRBD1. From germline, CDR1 is LGHDT and CDR2 YNNKEL (reference sequence). V lost 4 bases to trimming and J lost 5 bases; unmatched junction nucleotides: 6. The CDR3 sequence is 14 residues long. The CDR3 DNA reads TGTGCCAGCAGCCCCGAGGACAGGGAGTATGGCTACACCTTC. It yields the protein CASSPEDREYGYTF.

The chain couples TRBV6-5 to TRBJ2-1, with TRBD2 identical over 9 bases. V dropped 0 bases and J dropped 7; count of bases not matched to a gene: 4. There are 15 residues in the CDR3. Germline V lookup: CDR1 MNHEY, CDR2 SVGAGI. DNA of the CDR3: TGTGCCAGCAGTTACTCGCCCGGACTAGCGAATGAGCAGTTCTTC. Protein sequence: CASSYSPGLANEQFF.